Listed here are 7 T cell receptor beta chains from one sample, sequenced in a study of blood T cell repertoires in COVID-19. TCRdb's copy holds only in-frame clones and misses some; the assay was immunoSEQ multiplex PCR. The data hold under 350,000 clones, with roughly nine tenths observed a single time. The sequencing input was PBMCs or T cells enriched from blood (not recorded which). All receptors come from a woman under 30 who had recovered from COVID-19.

V usage is TRBV12-3 or TRBV12-4 and J usage is TRBJ2-1; D remains unclear. The CDR3 spans 12 residues. Trimming removed 3 bases from V and 8 bases from J, with 8 bases in between. The CDR3, as DNA: TGTGCCAGCAGTTTTCTCCAGGATGAGCAGTTCTTC. It translates to CASSFLQDEQFF.

The chain couples TRBV28 to TRBJ2-7, with 11 bases matching TRBD2. Germline V CDR1 and CDR2: MDHEN, SYDVKM. V gave up 5 bases and J gave up 2 bases; unmatched junction bases: 5. This CDR3 has 15 amino acids. The CDR3 spells CASSPPGLAAYEQYF. CDR3 bases: TGTGCCAGCAGTCCACCGGGACTAGCGGCCTACGAGCAGTACTTC.

V and J are TRBV7-9 and TRBJ2-1, with 11 bases fitting TRBD2. Germline V gives CDR1 SEHNR, CDR2 FQNEAQ (reference sequence). The CDR3 has 16 residues. The trim removed 5 bases at V and 3 bases at J, leaving 6 bases unmatched. The CDR3 DNA sequence: TGTGCCAGCAGCGTTATAGCGGGAGGGTTCTACAATGAGCAGTTCTTC. Its protein is CASSVIAGGFYNEQFF.

This sequence joins TRBV11-3 and TRBJ2-1; 9 positions match TRBD1. The CDR3 sequence is 17 residues long. Unmatched junction bases numbered 9, after V lost 1 base and J lost 5 bases. The germline CDR1 and CDR2 sequences are SGHNT and YENEEA. In DNA form, the CDR3 reads TGTGCCAGCAGCTTAGGAGTAGGACAGGGGTTGGACAATGAGCAGTTCTTC. Protein product: CASSLGVGQGLDNEQFF.

The sample holds one count of this clone. The gene calls are TRBV6-2 or TRBV6-3 and TRBJ1-5; TRBD1 aligns across 9 bases. V gave up 4 bases and J gave up 7 bases; unmatched junction bases: 5. Looked up from germline, CDR1 is MNHEY and CDR2 is SVGEGT. The CDR3 is made up of 14 amino acids. In DNA form, the CDR3 reads TGTGCCAGCAGTTCGGGGACAGGGAGACAGCCCCAGCATTTT. Translation gives CASSSGTGRQPQHF.

DNA of the CDR3: TGTGCCAGCAGCGCCGGGACAGGTTATAACTATGGCTACACCTTC. This translates into CASSAGTGYNYGYTF. This chain joins TRBV7-9 and TRBJ1-2, with 8 bases that match TRBD1. V lost 5 bases and J lost 1; bases outside the gene matches: 6. From germline, CDR1 is SEHNR and CDR2 FQNEAQ (reference sequence). CDR3 size: 15 residues.

The rearrangement uses TRBV29-1 and TRBJ2-5; the match to TRBD2 covers 11 bases. Trimming at V came to 6 bases and at J to 1 base, leaving 10 bases not matched to a gene. The CDR3 has 16 residues. Looked up from germline, CDR1 is SQVTM and CDR2 is ANQGSEA. The CDR3 here is CSVAFGLAGGQETQYF. In DNA, the CDR3 is TGCAGCGTAGCTTTTGGGCTAGCGGGGGGCCAAGAGACCCAGTACTTC.